The 23 T cell receptor beta chains reported below all come from one sample, sequenced in a study of shared T cell receptors in the human thymus. TCRdb's copy holds only in-frame clones and misses some; the assay was immunoSEQ multiplex PCR. The table includes hundreds of thousands of clones, 88% detected once. These sequences were also reported in another study, on human thymus T cells.

Source material: thymocytes. All receptors derive from a boy under two years old with a congenital heart defect.

The chain combines TRBV25-1 with TRBJ2-1, with TRBD1 matching 8 bases. Germline trimming cut 4 bases from V and 4 bases from J; bases unmatched to any gene: 9. Per the germline V gene, CDR1 is MGHDK and CDR2 is SYGVNS. The length of the CDR3 is 16 residues. In DNA, the CDR3 is TGTGCCAGCAGTGCCCTCAGGGGGCTTAAGTACAATGAGCAGTTCTTC. This sequence encodes CASSALRGLKYNEQFF.

V is TRBV10-3 and J is TRBJ2-1; 8 bases line up with TRBD2. This CDR3 is built from 13 residues. Germline V CDR1 and CDR2: ENHRY, SYGVKD. The trim removed 3 bases at V and 8 bases at J, leaving 3 bases unmatched. CDR3 DNA: TGTGCCATCAGTGACGGGAGGGCCCATGAGCAGTTCTTC. This encodes CAISDGRAHEQFF.

The genes are TRBV5-5 and TRBJ2-1; TRBD2 matches at 14 bases. CDR1 SGHKS and CDR2 YYEKEE come from the germline V gene (reference sequence). The junction had 5 bases not matched to a gene; V was cut back by 0 bases and J by 9 bases. The CDR3 is made up of 16 amino acids. CDR3 in DNA: TGTGCCAGCAGCTTGGGACTAGCGGGAGGGGATGGTGAGCAGTTCTTC. It encodes CASSLGLAGGDGEQFF.

The chain recombines TRBV7-6 with TRBJ2-7; D perhaps matches TRBD2 (5 bases). CDR1 is SGHVS, CDR2 FNYEAQ, per germline. The CDR3 totals 13 residues. Trimming took 2 bases from V and 5 from J, leaving 10 bases between them. The CDR3: CASSLSVGDEQYF. The DNA for the CDR3 is TGTGCCAGCAGCTTAAGTGTCGGGGACGAGCAGTACTTC.

The J gene is TRBJ1-4, the V gene TRBV15; D is uncertain. CDR3 length: 16 amino acids. The V end lost 1 base, the J end lost 0 bases, and 9 bases lay between the germline ends. Germline CDR1 is LNHNV and CDR2 is YYDKDF (reference sequence). The CDR3 here is CATSRADGATNEKLFF. DNA of the CDR3: TGTGCCACCAGCAGAGCGGACGGGGCAACTAATGAAAAACTGTTTTTT.

The gene calls are TRBV19 and TRBJ2-6; D unresolved. Germline loops: CDR1 LNHDA, CDR2 SQIVND (reference sequence). The CDR3 runs to 19 residues. V lost 8 bases to trimming and J lost 0 bases, with 23 bases between them. The CDR3 sequence: CASAPSGLPRCSGANVLTF. CDR3 coding DNA: TGTGCCAGTGCTCCCTCAGGCTTACCCCGCTGCTCTGGGGCCAACGTCCTGACTTTC. Full variable domain (rest looked up from reference TRBV19 and TRBJ2-6): DGGITQSPKYLFRKEGQNVTLSCEQNLNHDAMYWYRQDPGQGLRLIYYSQIVNDFQKGDIAEGYSVSREKKESFPLTVTSAQKNPTAFYLCASAPSGLPRCSGANVLTFGAGSRLTVL.

This rearrangement joins TRBV28 to TRBJ2-3; possibly TRBD2 for D (7 bases). The germline V gene encodes CDR1 MDHEN and CDR2 SYDVKM. CDR3 size: 13 residues. CDR3 amino acids: CAGGASGTDTQYF. The CDR3 DNA sequence: TGTGCGGGGGGGGCTAGCGGCACAGATACGCAGTATTTT.

The CDR3 DNA is TGTGCCAGCAGCGTTAGTTCCGGGAGGGCCGAGGCAGATACGCAGTATTTT. This sequence encodes CASSVSSGRAEADTQYF. V usage is TRBV7-9 and J usage is TRBJ2-3, with 8 bases aligning to TRBD2. The CDR3 runs to 17 residues. V gave up 5 bases and J gave up 4 bases; unmatched junction bases: 14. Germline CDR1 and CDR2: SEHNR and FQNEAQ (reference sequence).

The J gene is TRBJ2-3, the V gene TRBV4-3, with no clear D. Trimming stripped 2 bases from V and 4 bases from J, with 10 bases between. Germline CDR1 LGHNA, CDR2 YSLEER. CDR3 size: 14 residues. In nucleotides, the CDR3 is TGCGCCAGCAGCCAATCCCACCTAGCAGATACGCAGTATTTT. It translates to CASSQSHLADTQYF.

The chain is built from TRBV5-4 and TRBJ2-5, with D perhaps TRBD1 (5 bases). Germline V gives CDR1 SGHNT, CDR2 YYREEE (reference sequence). V shed 0 bases and J shed 3 bases, with 18 bases lying between them. There are 17 residues in the CDR3. The CDR3 coding sequence is TGTGCCAGCAGCTTGGGGCAGGGCCTTCTCACCGAAGAGACCCAGTACTTC. Its translation is CASSLGQGLLTEETQYF.

J is TRBJ2-5 and V is TRBV6-1, with 10 bases lining up with TRBD1. Trimming took 4 bases from V and 1 from J; bases not matched to a gene: 6. CDR1 and CDR2 (germline): MNHNS, SASEGT. The CDR3 runs 16 residues. The CDR3 DNA is TGTGCCAGCAGTGCCCCGGACAGGGGGTTCCAAGAGACCCAGTACTTC. As protein: CASSAPDRGFQETQYF.

The chain couples TRBV11-3 to TRBJ2-1; D is perhaps TRBD2 (5 bases). CDR1 is SGHNT, CDR2 YENEEA, per germline. The CDR3 loop spans 15 amino acids. The ends were cut back, 8 bases at V and 2 bases at J, with 16 bases in the middle. CDR3 in DNA: TGTGCCAGCCGTCGTCCGGGGTACCCCTACAATGAGCAGTTCTTC. Amino acid sequence: CASRRPGYPYNEQFF.

This sequence joins TRBV19 and TRBJ2-4, with 12 bases identical to TRBD2. After removal of 3 bases from V and 0 bases from J, the junction contained 9 bases not matched to a gene. Germline CDR1 is LNHDA and CDR2 is SQIVND (reference sequence). CDR3 length: 19 amino acids. CDR3 region: CASSIRLAGDPLAKNIQYF. CDR3 DNA: TGTGCCAGTAGTATCCGACTAGCGGGAGATCCCTTAGCCAAAAACATTCAGTACTTC.

This clone was found once. V usage is TRBV27 and J usage is TRBJ2-7; 9 bases fit TRBD2. Per the germline V gene, CDR1 is MNHEY and CDR2 is SMNVEV (reference sequence). Germline trimming cut 7 bases from V and 6 bases from J; bases unmatched to any gene: 13. The CDR3 contains 15 residues. The CDR3, as DNA: TGTGCCAGCAAGGCTAGCGGGGCGGTCCCGGGCGAGCAGTACTTC. Protein sequence: CASKASGAVPGEQYF.

The chain is built from TRBV30 and TRBJ1-1; possible D gene TRBD1, 5 bases. This CDR3 spans 14 amino acids. Per the germline V gene, CDR1 is GTSNPN and CDR2 is SVGIG (reference sequence). V shed 5 bases and J shed 0 bases, with 13 bases lying between them. The CDR3 DNA sequence: TGTGCCTGGGTGCGGGACCCTATGAACACTGAAGCTTTCTTT. Residues: CAWVRDPMNTEAFF.

This chain uses TRBV11-3 with TRBJ2-1; maybe TRBD2 (5 bases). The CDR3 spans 13 residues. From germline, CDR1 is SGHNT and CDR2 YENEEA. V was cut by 5 bases and J by 15 bases, with 20 bases left in between. The CDR3 loop reads CASSQTTRKDWFF. In DNA, the CDR3 is TGTGCCAGCAGCCAAACTACTAGAAAGGATTGGTTCTTC.

The chain uses TRBV7-9 and TRBJ1-3, with a weak D call TRBD1 (6 bases). The V gene lost 0 bases and the J gene lost 0 bases, with 15 bases spanning the gap. Germline V lookup: CDR1 SEHNR, CDR2 FQNEAQ (reference sequence). The CDR3 totals 18 residues. The DNA for the CDR3 is TGTGCCAGCAGCTTAGCTGGCCGGCCGGACAGCTCTGGAAACACCATATATTTT. Translated, it gives CASSLAGRPDSSGNTIYF.

The chain links TRBV14 to TRBJ1-2, with D possibly being TRBD1 (6 bases). CDR3 length: 13 amino acids. The germline gives CDR1 SGHDN, CDR2 FVKESK. Trimming removed 6 bases from V and 4 bases from J, with 12 bases in between. This CDR3 reads CASRAQGGYGYTF. CDR3 nucleotide sequence: TGTGCCAGCAGGGCCCAAGGGGGCTATGGCTACACCTTC. Drawing the rest from reference TRBV14 and TRBJ1-2, the complete variable domain is EAGVTQFPSHSVIEKGQTVTLRCDPISGHDNLYWYRRVMGKEIKFLLHFVKESKQDESGMPNNRFLAERTGGTYSTLKVQPAELEDSGVYFCASRAQGGYGYTFGSGTRLTVV.

CDR3 in DNA: TGTGCCAGCAGCTCCGGGACAGCAAACTATGGCTACACCTTC. Translated, it gives CASSSGTANYGYTF. This chain joins TRBV6-5 and TRBJ1-2, with 7 bases aligning to TRBD1. This CDR3 is 14 amino acids long. V lost 6 bases and J lost 2; bases outside the gene matches: 6. Germline-derived CDR1 and CDR2 are MNHEY and SVGAGI.

This clone was picked up one time. The V and J genes are TRBV18 and TRBJ1-2; TRBD1 might be the D (6 bases). V was clipped by 3 bases and J by 4 bases, with 27 bases between them. Looked up from germline, CDR1 is KGHSH and CDR2 is LQKENI. CDR3 length equals 19 residues. Written as DNA, the CDR3 is TGTGCCAGCTCACCCAGCAGGGGCCGGTGGCCACAGAAGCTCTATGGCTACACCTTC. This gives the protein CASSPSRGRWPQKLYGYTF.

The chain recombines TRBV5-6 with TRBJ2-1; 10 bases are shared with TRBD2. The CDR3 runs 18 residues. Germline values: CDR1 SGHDT, CDR2 YYEEEE. V trimming: 4 bases; J trimming: 4 bases; junction bases outside the gene matches: 14. In DNA, the CDR3 is TGTGCCAGCAGCACCGTTGGGCCGGGACTAGCGAAATACAATGAGCAGTTCTTC. Its translation is CASSTVGPGLAKYNEQFF.

V gene TRBV21-1 combines with J gene TRBJ1-1; TRBD1 is taken as the D call from the table, unchecked against the DNA. TRBV21-1 is a known pseudogene. This CDR3 region has 13 residues. The CDR3 loop is CTRPGQLNTEAFF. DNA of the CDR3: TGTACCAGACCCGGACAGTTGAACACTGAAGCTTTCTTT.

The chain uses TRBV28 and TRBJ2-2, with 10 bases aligning to TRBD2. J was trimmed by 1 base and V by 6 bases; bases with no gene match: 23. The CDR3 is made up of 22 amino acids. Germline V gene lookup returns CDR1 MDHEN and CDR2 SYDVKM. The CDR3 loop reads CASRPGGGDPLLAGRNTGELFF. The CDR3, as DNA: TGTGCCAGCAGACCGGGTGGGGGGGACCCACTACTAGCGGGACGGAACACCGGGGAGCTGTTTTTT.